A single sample gave rise to the 16 T cell receptor beta chains below, sequenced in a study of early T cells in non-severe SARS-CoV-2 infection. MiXCR, run by TCRdb on the 5' RACE reads, gives a single entry per CDR3 protein. The sample records some 60,000 distinct CDR3 sequences, 7.5% to 10% being singletons. Sequencing was done on a sample of whole blood. Source of these receptors: an adult who was a healthcare worker with PCR-confirmed SARS-CoV-2 infection or an uninfected control (not recorded which).

The CDR3 region is CASRPSGSYAKNIQYF. The CDR3 region has the DNA TGTGCCAGCAGACCTAGCGGCAGCTATGCCAAAAACATTCAGTACTTC. The genes are TRBV7-2 and TRBJ2-4, with 7 bases lining up with TRBD2. This CDR3 is built from 16 residues. Trimming removed 6 bases from V and 1 base from J; junction bases left unmatched: 9. Germline V gives CDR1 SGHTA, CDR2 FQGNSA.

In its sample, this clonotype was seen a few times. This sequence joins TRBV20-1 and TRBJ2-3, with 14 bases lining up with TRBD2. The length of the CDR3 is 17 residues. Unmatched junction bases numbered 10, after V lost 6 bases and J lost 2 bases. Germline CDR1 reads DFQATT; CDR2 reads SNEGSKA (reference sequence). CDR3 in DNA: TGCAGTGCCCTGGGACTAGCGGGGGCACCCTACACAGATACGCAGTATTTT. Translating gives CSALGLAGAPYTDTQYF.

The J gene is TRBJ2-5, the V gene TRBV5-6; D not resolved. The ends were cut back, 3 bases at V and 5 bases at J, with 14 bases in the middle. Germline lookup yields CDR1 SGHDT and CDR2 YYEEEE. There are 14 residues in the CDR3. This CDR3 reads CASSSLRPWETQYF. The CDR3 DNA reads TGTGCCAGCAGCTCCCTTCGGCCCTGGGAGACCCAGTACTTC.

The V gene is TRBV11-3, the J gene TRBJ2-1; no definite D call. The CDR3 extends over 13 amino acids. From germline, CDR1 is SGHNT and CDR2 YENEEA. Trimming pared 0 bases from V and 6 bases from J, leaving 6 bases between. The CDR3 DNA follows: TGTGCCAGCAGCTTAGACGGAGTCAATGAGCAGTTCTTC. This gives the protein CASSLDGVNEQFF.

This clonotype came up a few times. The J gene is TRBJ1-2, the V gene TRBV20-1, with a weak D call TRBD1 (5 bases). The CDR3 runs 15 residues. Trimming stripped 0 bases from V and 2 bases from J, with 13 bases between. CDR1 and CDR2 (germline): DFQATT, SNEGSKA (reference sequence). This CDR3 is CSARDGARSNYGYTF. The DNA of the CDR3 is TGCAGTGCTAGAGATGGGGCAAGATCAAACTATGGCTACACCTTC.

The chain uses TRBV12-3 or TRBV12-4 and TRBJ2-3; no reliable D call. The length of the CDR3 is 15 residues. V was shortened by 3 bases and J by 0 bases, with 10 bases between the two germline ends. This chain's CDR3 is CASSFRRLSTDTQYF. The CDR3, as DNA: TGTGCCAGCAGTTTCAGAAGACTGAGCACAGATACGCAGTATTTT.

The chain is built from TRBV3-1 and TRBJ1-2, with 9 bases fitting TRBD1. With V trimmed by 0 bases and J by 8 bases, 7 bases remained unmatched. Germline assignment: CDR1 LGHDT and CDR2 YNNKEL (reference sequence). The CDR3 is made up of 15 amino acids. The CDR3 loop reads CASSQEYRGRGGYTF. The DNA of the CDR3 is TGTGCCAGCAGCCAAGAGTACAGGGGGCGAGGAGGCTACACCTTC. The whole variable domain, remainder taken from reference TRBV3-1 and TRBJ1-2, is DTAVSQTPKYLVTQMGNDKSIKCEQNLGHDTMYWYKQDSKKFLKIMFSYNNKELIINETVPNRFSPKSPDKAHLNLHINSLELGDSAVYFCASSQEYRGRGGYTFGSGTRLTVV.

This clonotype was seen only a few times. This chain joins TRBV4-1 and TRBJ1-1; D is uncertain. Germline V gene sequence: CDR1 MGHRA, CDR2 YSYEKL. The CDR3 length is 16 residues. The V end lost 0 bases, the J end lost 0 bases, and 11 bases lay between the germline ends. The CDR3 here is CASSQDLGNMNTEAFF. The CDR3 DNA reads as TGCGCCAGCAGCCAAGATCTCGGGAACATGAACACTGAAGCTTTCTTT.

This clonotype was observed a handful of times. V usage is TRBV2 and J usage is TRBJ1-2; D call uncertain. This CDR3 spans 14 amino acids. Trimming removed 7 bases at V and 8 bases at J, with 20 bases between. The germline V gene has CDR1 SNHLY and CDR2 FYNNEI. Written as DNA, the CDR3 is TGTGCCAGCAATAGAGGAGACATTCCAGGCGGCTACACCTTC. Protein product: CASNRGDIPGGYTF.

This clonotype was observed a few times. The V call is TRBV30, the J call TRBJ1-2, with 11 bases fitting TRBD1. V lost 5 bases to trimming and J lost 2 bases; unmatched junction nucleotides: 10. The germline gives CDR1 GTSNPN, CDR2 SVGIG (reference sequence). This CDR3 comprises 16 residues. The CDR3 loop is CAWGGQGVPTNYGYTF. In DNA form, the CDR3 reads TGTGCCTGGGGGGGACAGGGGGTCCCCACAAACTATGGCTACACCTTC.

This clonotype was recorded at least ten times. The CDR3 nucleotides read TGTGCCAGCTCACCCCGATCATTGATCTCTGGAAACACCATATATTTT. Its translation: CASSPRSLISGNTIYF. This sequence joins TRBV18 and TRBJ1-3; the D is unclear. Germline CDR1 and CDR2: KGHSH and LQKENI. CDR3 length equals 16 residues. V shed 3 bases and J shed 0 bases, with 12 bases lying between them. The whole variable domain, filled in from reference TRBV18 and TRBJ1-3, reads NAGVMQNPRHLVRRRGQEARLRCSPMKGHSHVYWYRQLPEEGLKFMVYLQKENIIDESGMPKERFSAEFPKEGPSILRIQQVVRGDSAAYFCASSPRSLISGNTIYFGEGSWLTVV.

This clonotype was detected only a few times. V gene TRBV5-5 combines with J gene TRBJ1-6; D is unresolved. V was trimmed by 2 bases and J by 8 bases, leaving 2 bases between them. CDR1 and CDR2 from the germline V gene are SGHKS and YYEKEE (reference sequence). The CDR3 totals 11 residues. The CDR3 loop is CASSFDSPLHF. CDR3 bases: TGTGCCAGCAGCTTCGATTCACCCCTCCACTTT. Drawing the rest from reference TRBV5-5 and TRBJ1-6, the complete variable domain is DAGVTQSPTHLIKTRGQQVTLRCSPISGHKSVSWYQQVLGQGPQFIFQYYEKEERGRGNFPDRFSARQFPNYSSELNVNALLLGDSALYLCASSFDSPLHFGNGTRLTVT.

This clonotype was seen many times. The chain carries TRBV4-1 and TRBJ2-1; 12 bases align to TRBD2. The CDR3 sequence is 14 residues long. From germline, CDR1 is MGHRA and CDR2 YSYEKL. V was pared by 2 bases and J by 9 bases, with 2 bases of the junction left unmatched. Written as DNA, the CDR3 is TGCGCCAGCAGCCAAATGACTAGCGGGGGTGAGCAGTTCTTC. Its translation: CASSQMTSGGEQFF.

A few counts support this clonotype. V gene TRBV7-9 combines with J gene TRBJ2-5; D may match TRBD1 or TRBD2 (6 bases each). V was shortened by 0 bases and J by 5 bases, with 10 bases between the two germline ends. Germline loops: CDR1 SEHNR, CDR2 FQNEAQ (reference sequence). The CDR3 is 14 residues long. The CDR3 DNA is TGTGCCAGCAGCTTAGCCTCGGGGGCGGAGACCCAGTACTTC. Protein sequence: CASSLASGAETQYF.

The chain has TRBV7-3 and TRBJ2-5; no definite D call. Trimming pared 4 bases from V and 2 bases from J, leaving 8 bases between. The CDR3 sequence is 13 residues long. CDR1 and CDR2 from the germline V gene are SGHTA and FQGTGA. The CDR3 reads CASSSRRQETQYF. Written as DNA, the CDR3 is TGTGCCAGCAGCTCGAGACGGCAAGAGACCCAGTACTTC.

V usage is TRBV5-6 and J usage is TRBJ1-6; tentatively, D is TRBD1 (6 bases). Germline-derived CDR1 and CDR2 are SGHDT and YYEEEE. Between the trimmed V and J ends, which lost 5 bases and 5 bases, there was a span of 11 bases. The CDR3 has 14 residues. The CDR3 DNA sequence: TGTGCCAGCAGAAGGACAGCTGATAATTCACCCCTCCACTTT. It codes for CASRRTADNSPLHF. The full variable domain, in which reference TRBV5-6 and TRBJ1-6 provide the parts outside the CDR3, is DAGVTQSPTHLIKTRGQQVTLRCSPKSGHDTVSWYQQALGQGPQFIFQYYEEEERQRGNFPDRFSGHQFPNYSSELNVNALLLGDSALYLCASRRTADNSPLHFGNGTRLTVT.